These T cell receptor beta chains were read from a single sample in a study of cytomegalovirus exposure and HLA in healthy donors. Repertoires were generated with immunoSEQ multiplex PCR, while TCRdb's copy carries only in-frame clones and drops some. This sample has fewer than 180,000 clones, with roughly 77% found just once. Sequenced input: PBMCs. Receptors were obtained from a human donor in good health. Both conserved end residues are part of each CDR3. Fields, in order: clone size, V gene, J gene, D gene, CDR3 DNA, CDR3 protein. A D gene is named only where the DNA matches it firmly. Size values are once, few and many counts, or a class for expanded clones, and some rows have none.

abundance: -
v_gene: TRBV4-2
j_gene: TRBJ2-1
d_gene: -
CDR3nt: TGTGCCAGCAGCCAAGAAGAAACTGACACCTACAATGAGCAGTTCTTC
CDR3aa: CASSQEETDTYNEQFF

abundance: -
v_gene: TRBV10-2
j_gene: TRBJ2-7
d_gene: TRBD2
CDR3nt: TGCGCCAGCAAGGCTAGCGGGGGGCTCGACGAGCAGTACTTC
CDR3aa: CASKASGGLDEQYF

abundance: -
v_gene: TRBV27
j_gene: TRBJ2-3
d_gene: TRBD1
CDR3nt: TGTGCCAGCAGTTTGGGACAGGGCGACACAGATACGCAGTATTTT
CDR3aa: CASSLGQGDTDTQYF

abundance: -
v_gene: TRBV27
j_gene: TRBJ2-1
d_gene: TRBD2
CDR3nt: TGTGCCAGCAGTTGGGCTAGCGGGAGTGACGATGAGCAGTTCTTC
CDR3aa: CASSWASGSDDEQFF

abundance: -
v_gene: TRBV6-1
j_gene: TRBJ1-4
d_gene: -
CDR3nt: TGTGCCAGCAGTGGCCGGGACACGCCTGAAAAACTGTTTTTT
CDR3aa: CASSGRDTPEKLFF

abundance: once
v_gene: TRBV10-2
j_gene: TRBJ2-7
d_gene: TRBD1
CDR3nt: TGCGCCAGTAAAAAATTTACCGGGACAGAGTACTACGAGCAGTACTTC
CDR3aa: CASKKFTGTEYYEQYF

abundance: -
v_gene: TRBV14
j_gene: TRBJ2-3
d_gene: -
CDR3nt: TGTGCCAGCAGCTTCCTGGGGAGAGCGTCCACAGATACGCAGTATTTT
CDR3aa: CASSFLGRASTDTQYF

abundance: -
v_gene: TRBV19
j_gene: TRBJ1-3
d_gene: -
CDR3nt: TGTGCCAGTACTGAGAGCTCTGGAAACACCATATATTTT
CDR3aa: CASTESSGNTIYF

abundance: few
v_gene: TRBV4-3
j_gene: TRBJ2-2
d_gene: TRBD1
CDR3nt: TGCGCCAGCAGCCATACGGGACAGCTGGGGCCCGGGGAGCTGTTTTTT
CDR3aa: CASSHTGQLGPGELFF

abundance: -
v_gene: TRBV6-5
j_gene: TRBJ1-2
d_gene: TRBD1
CDR3nt: TGTGCCAGCAGCCCGACAGGGGCCTTGAGGGGCTACACCTTC
CDR3aa: CASSPTGALRGYTF

abundance: -
v_gene: TRBV30
j_gene: TRBJ1-1
d_gene: -
CDR3nt: TGTGCCTGGAGTATAAACGGAGTGACTGAAGCTTTCTTT
CDR3aa: CAWSINGVTEAFF

abundance: -
v_gene: TRBV7-9
j_gene: TRBJ1-2
d_gene: -
CDR3nt: TGTGCCAGCAGCTTAGAGATGGTTCGGGTTAGGACTTTTCGTTATGGCTACACCTTC
CDR3aa: CASSLEMVRVRTFRYGYTF

abundance: -
v_gene: TRBV5-1
j_gene: TRBJ2-1
d_gene: TRBD2
CDR3nt: TGCGCCAGCAGCTTCGGACTAGCGGGGGGAAATGAGCAGTTCTTC
CDR3aa: CASSFGLAGGNEQFF

abundance: -
v_gene: TRBV6-1
j_gene: TRBJ2-7
d_gene: TRBD1
CDR3nt: TGTGCCAGCAGTGAAGCGAGCTGGGACAGCTCCTACGAGCAGTACTTC
CDR3aa: CASSEASWDSSYEQYF

abundance: -
v_gene: TRBV25-1
j_gene: TRBJ2-3
d_gene: -
CDR3nt: TGTGCCAGCAGTGAGCCTAGAGGGTCCCCCACAGATACGCAGTATTTT
CDR3aa: CASSEPRGSPTDTQYF

abundance: -
v_gene: TRBV14
j_gene: TRBJ2-5
d_gene: -
CDR3nt: TGTGCCAGCAGCCAAATTCAGGGACAAGAGACCCAGTACTTC
CDR3aa: CASSQIQGQETQYF

abundance: -
v_gene: TRBV7-2
j_gene: TRBJ2-5
d_gene: -
CDR3nt: TGTGCCAGCAGCTTAGCGCTAGTTGGGACCCAGTACTTC
CDR3aa: CASSLALVGTQYF

abundance: -
v_gene: TRBV6-5
j_gene: TRBJ1-2
d_gene: -
CDR3nt: TGTGCCAGCAGTTACCCCAATATGAGGGGCTACACCTTC
CDR3aa: CASSYPNMRGYTF

abundance: -
v_gene: TRBV30
j_gene: TRBJ1-2
d_gene: TRBD1
CDR3nt: TGTGCCTGGAGTGGTGGACAGGGACCTAACTATGGCTACACCTTC
CDR3aa: CAWSGGQGPNYGYTF

abundance: -
v_gene: TRBV5-5
j_gene: TRBJ1-5
d_gene: -
CDR3nt: TGTGCCAGCAGCTTGGTTAGTCTTAATCAGCCCCAGCATTTT
CDR3aa: CASSLVSLNQPQHF

abundance: -
v_gene: TRBV19
j_gene: TRBJ1-1
d_gene: -
CDR3nt: TGTGCCAGTAGTACGTCGGCTAGGCGGAACACTGAAGCTTTCTTT
CDR3aa: CASSTSARRNTEAFF

abundance: -
v_gene: TRBV5-1
j_gene: TRBJ2-7
d_gene: TRBD1
CDR3nt: TGCGCCAGCAGCCCGACAGGGCTTGACTACGAGCAGTACTTC
CDR3aa: CASSPTGLDYEQYF

abundance: -
v_gene: TRBV5-4
j_gene: TRBJ2-3
d_gene: -
CDR3nt: TGTGCCAGCAGCTTTTCTAACAGCTTCACAGATACGCAGTATTTT
CDR3aa: CASSFSNSFTDTQYF

abundance: -
v_gene: TRBV7-9
j_gene: TRBJ2-7
d_gene: TRBD2
CDR3nt: TGTGCCAGCAGTCCGGGAGGCTACGAGCAGTACTTC
CDR3aa: CASSPGGYEQYF

abundance: -
v_gene: TRBV30
j_gene: TRBJ1-4
d_gene: -
CDR3nt: TGTGCCTGGAGTGTATGGCGGGGGTCTAATGAAAAACTGTTTTTT
CDR3aa: CAWSVWRGSNEKLFF

abundance: -
v_gene: TRBV6-5
j_gene: TRBJ2-7
d_gene: -
CDR3nt: TGTGCCAGCAGTTACCTGGCGTCCGGCGGGGACTACGAGCAGTACTTC
CDR3aa: CASSYLASGGDYEQYF

abundance: -
v_gene: TRBV5-1
j_gene: TRBJ1-5
d_gene: -
CDR3nt: TGCGCCAGCAGCTTGGCCGGGAATCAGCCCCAGCATTTT
CDR3aa: CASSLAGNQPQHF

abundance: -
v_gene: TRBV7-3
j_gene: TRBJ2-1
d_gene: TRBD1
CDR3nt: TGTGCCAGCAGCTACCGGGACAGGGCGAATGAGCAGTTCTTC
CDR3aa: CASSYRDRANEQFF

abundance: -
v_gene: TRBV2
j_gene: TRBJ2-5
d_gene: -
CDR3nt: TGTGCCAGCATTCACAACCAAGAGACCCAGTACTTC
CDR3aa: CASIHNQETQYF

abundance: -
v_gene: TRBV27
j_gene: TRBJ2-7
d_gene: -
CDR3nt: TGTGCCAGCAGTCCTTTTAACTCCTTGTACCCCGAGCAGTACTTC
CDR3aa: CASSPFNSLYPEQYF

abundance: few
v_gene: TRBV10-2
j_gene: TRBJ1-1
d_gene: -
CDR3nt: TGCGCCAGCATAAAAAACAGCCAACTCACTGAAGCTTTCTTT
CDR3aa: CASIKNSQLTEAFF

abundance: few
v_gene: TRBV6-6
j_gene: TRBJ2-7
d_gene: TRBD1
CDR3nt: TGTGCCAGCAGCCTGGAGGGACAGGGGCTGAGCGAGCAGTACTTC
CDR3aa: CASSLEGQGLSEQYF

abundance: -
v_gene: TRBV29-1
j_gene: TRBJ1-2
d_gene: -
CDR3nt: TGCAGCGTTGAGTACTTCCTCTATGGCTACACCTTC
CDR3aa: CSVEYFLYGYTF

abundance: -
v_gene: TRBV27
j_gene: TRBJ2-5
d_gene: TRBD1
CDR3nt: TGTGCCAGCAGCCCACGCCGGGACAGGGAGACCCAGTACTTC
CDR3aa: CASSPRRDRETQYF

abundance: -
v_gene: TRBV4-3
j_gene: TRBJ2-5
d_gene: TRBD2
CDR3nt: TGCGCCAGCAGCCACTTTACTAGCGGGATCCACCAAGAGACCCAGTACTTC
CDR3aa: CASSHFTSGIHQETQYF

abundance: -
v_gene: TRBV30
j_gene: TRBJ1-5
d_gene: TRBD1
CDR3nt: TGTGCCTGGAGTGGGACAGGGCAAGGGCAGCCCCAGCATTTT
CDR3aa: CAWSGTGQGQPQHF

abundance: -
v_gene: TRBV28
j_gene: TRBJ2-3
d_gene: TRBD2
CDR3nt: TGTGCCAGCATCCGAGGCGGGTTAGGCGGGAGGTCGGAAGATACGCAGTATTTT
CDR3aa: CASIRGGLGGRSEDTQYF

abundance: -
v_gene: TRBV9
j_gene: TRBJ1-3
d_gene: -
CDR3nt: TGTGCCAGCAGCGTAGGGGCCAGCTCTGGAAACACCATATATTTT
CDR3aa: CASSVGASSGNTIYF

abundance: -
v_gene: TRBV5-6
j_gene: TRBJ2-5
d_gene: TRBD1
CDR3nt: TGTGCCAGCAGCTTTCGGACAGGGAAGGAGACCCAGTACTTC
CDR3aa: CASSFRTGKETQYF

abundance: -
v_gene: TRBV5-6
j_gene: TRBJ1-2
d_gene: -
CDR3nt: TGTGCCAGCAGCTTGGCGGGGGTTCGGTATGGCTACACCTTC
CDR3aa: CASSLAGVRYGYTF

abundance: few
v_gene: TRBV5-3
j_gene: TRBJ2-1
d_gene: TRBD1
CDR3nt: TGTGCCAGAAGCTGGGACAGGGAAAGTTTTCAGTTCTTC
CDR3aa: CARSWDRESFQFF

abundance: -
v_gene: TRBV7-9
j_gene: TRBJ2-7
d_gene: -
CDR3nt: TGTGCCAGCAGCCGGATTCCAGACCACGGAGCCTACGAGCAGTACTTC
CDR3aa: CASSRIPDHGAYEQYF

abundance: -
v_gene: TRBV28
j_gene: TRBJ1-1
d_gene: -
CDR3nt: TGTGCCAGCGGACAGTGGGAGAACACTGAAGCTTTCTTT
CDR3aa: CASGQWENTEAFF

abundance: -
v_gene: TRBV5-4
j_gene: TRBJ2-3
d_gene: TRBD1
CDR3nt: TGTGCCAGCAGCTTTAAGGACAGGGGTGATACGCAGTATTTT
CDR3aa: CASSFKDRGDTQYF

abundance: few
v_gene: TRBV6-6
j_gene: TRBJ2-2
d_gene: -
CDR3nt: TGTGCCAGCAGTGGACAGGGGGAGCTGTTTTTT
CDR3aa: CASSGQGELFF

abundance: -
v_gene: TRBV6-1
j_gene: TRBJ1-5
d_gene: TRBD1
CDR3nt: TGTGCCAGCAGTGAAGCACAGGGGGCTAATCAGCCCCAGCATTTT
CDR3aa: CASSEAQGANQPQHF

abundance: few
v_gene: TRBV4-1
j_gene: TRBJ2-3
d_gene: -
CDR3nt: TGCGCCAGCAGCCAAGAGGGCGGCGGGGATACGCAGTATTTT
CDR3aa: CASSQEGGGDTQYF

abundance: few
v_gene: TRBV14
j_gene: TRBJ1-4
d_gene: -
CDR3nt: TGTGCCAGCAGCCACGACAGATGGGTTGAAAAACTGTTTTTT
CDR3aa: CASSHDRWVEKLFF

abundance: few
v_gene: TRBV7-2
j_gene: TRBJ2-7
d_gene: TRBD1
CDR3nt: TGTGCCAGCAGCGGGACAGGGCACTCCTACGAGCAGTACTTC
CDR3aa: CASSGTGHSYEQYF

abundance: -
v_gene: TRBV28
j_gene: TRBJ2-5
d_gene: TRBD1
CDR3nt: TGTGCCAGCAGACCTCGCATGTACAGGGGGCGCGTGCAAGAGACCCAGTACTTC
CDR3aa: CASRPRMYRGRVQETQYF

abundance: -
v_gene: TRBV6-5
j_gene: TRBJ2-7
d_gene: TRBD1
CDR3nt: TGTGCCAGCATTCCGGGACAGGGGCAAGCCTACGAGCAGTACTTC
CDR3aa: CASIPGQGQAYEQYF

abundance: once
v_gene: TRBV7-3
j_gene: TRBJ2-1
d_gene: TRBD2
CDR3nt: TGTGCCAGCAGCCCCCAACTAGCGGCCCCTCACAATGAGCAGTTCTTC
CDR3aa: CASSPQLAAPHNEQFF

abundance: few
v_gene: TRBV7-9
j_gene: TRBJ2-4
d_gene: -
CDR3nt: TGTGCCAGCAGCTTAGCGCTCACCGATAGCCAGTACTTC
CDR3aa: CASSLALTDSQYF

abundance: -
v_gene: TRBV28
j_gene: TRBJ1-1
d_gene: -
CDR3nt: TGTGCCAGCAGGCCGGGTAGACTGGACACTGAAGCTTTCTTT
CDR3aa: CASRPGRLDTEAFF

abundance: -
v_gene: TRBV5-1
j_gene: TRBJ2-7
d_gene: -
CDR3nt: TGCGCCAGCAGCTTGGAGGCTTCTCCAGGGTACGAGCAGTACTTC
CDR3aa: CASSLEASPGYEQYF